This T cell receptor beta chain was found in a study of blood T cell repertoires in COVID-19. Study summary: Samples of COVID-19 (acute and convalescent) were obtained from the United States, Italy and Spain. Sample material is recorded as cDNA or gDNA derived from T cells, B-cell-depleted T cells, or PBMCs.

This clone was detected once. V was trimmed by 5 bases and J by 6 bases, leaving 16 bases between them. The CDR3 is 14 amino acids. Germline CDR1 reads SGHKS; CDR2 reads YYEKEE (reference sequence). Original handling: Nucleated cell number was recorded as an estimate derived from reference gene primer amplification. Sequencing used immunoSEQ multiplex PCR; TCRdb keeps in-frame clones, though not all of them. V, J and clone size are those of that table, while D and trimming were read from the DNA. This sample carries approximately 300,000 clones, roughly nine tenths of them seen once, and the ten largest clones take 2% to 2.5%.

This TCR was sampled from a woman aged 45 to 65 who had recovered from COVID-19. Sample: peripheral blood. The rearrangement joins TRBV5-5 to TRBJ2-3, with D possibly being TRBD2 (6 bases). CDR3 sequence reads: CASSLQGGADTQYF. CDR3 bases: TGTGCCAGCAGTTTGCAGGGCGGGGCTGATACGCAGTATTTT. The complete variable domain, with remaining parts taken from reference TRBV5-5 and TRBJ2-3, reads DAGVTQSPTHLIKTRGQQVTLRCSPISGHKSVSWYQQVLGQGPQFIFQYYEKEERGRGNFPDRFSARQFPNYSSELNVNALLLGDSALYLCASSLQGGADTQYFGPGTRLTVL.